A selection of T cell receptor beta chains follows, all from one sample in a study of T cell responses to AZD1222 COVID-19 vaccine. Assay: immunoSEQ multiplex PCR; the TCRdb copy retains only in-frame clones and omits some. This sample has about 170,000 clones, with about nine tenths found just once. The specimen was peripheral blood, collected on day 0 of AZD1222 vaccination. These receptors all stem from an adult in good health. Each CDR3 is given with its conserved first and last residue. The order of the fields is clone size, D gene, J gene, V gene, CDR3 DNA, CDR3 protein. A D gene is named only where the DNA matches it firmly. The size field is filled for only some rows; it gives once, few, many or a size class.

clone size: once
D gene: NA
J gene: TRBJ2-1
V gene: TRBV4-1
CDR3 DNA: TGCGCCAGCAGCCCGAGGAAGACGGAGTACAATGAGCAGTTCTTC
CDR3 protein: CASSPRKTEYNEQFF

clone size: NA
D gene: NA
J gene: TRBJ1-6
V gene: TRBV27
CDR3 DNA: TGTGCCAGCAGTTTTGTGGTCCTAGGATCACCCCTCCACTTT
CDR3 protein: CASSFVVLGSPLHF

clone size: NA
D gene: NA
J gene: TRBJ1-1
V gene: TRBV18
CDR3 DNA: TGTGCCAGCTCACCGTCCAGCTACACTGAAGCTTTCTTT
CDR3 protein: CASSPSSYTEAFF

clone size: NA
D gene: NA
J gene: TRBJ1-4
V gene: TRBV9
CDR3 DNA: TGTGCCAGCAGCGTATCCTTCGGGCTCCGAAATGAAAAACTGTTTTTT
CDR3 protein: CASSVSFGLRNEKLFF

clone size: NA
D gene: TRBD1
J gene: TRBJ1-1
V gene: TRBV3-1/TRBV3-2
CDR3 DNA: TGTGCCAGCAGCCAAGATACAGGGGGCACTGAAGCTTTCTTT
CDR3 protein: CASSQDTGGTEAFF

clone size: once
D gene: NA
J gene: TRBJ2-1
V gene: TRBV4-1
CDR3 DNA: TGCGCCAGCAGCCAGCAAAGGGGGGGGTCCAGCTCCTACAATGAGCAGTTCTTC
CDR3 protein: CASSQQRGGSSSYNEQFF

clone size: NA
D gene: NA
J gene: TRBJ1-6
V gene: TRBV5-1
CDR3 DNA: TGCGCCAGCAGCGCGGCAGGGAGACCCCTCCACTTT
CDR3 protein: CASSAAGRPLHF

clone size: few
D gene: NA
J gene: TRBJ2-4
V gene: TRBV12-3/TRBV12-4
CDR3 DNA: TGTGCCAGCAGCGACAACCGGAACATTCAGTACTTC
CDR3 protein: CASSDNRNIQYF

clone size: NA
D gene: NA
J gene: TRBJ1-1
V gene: TRBV7-9
CDR3 DNA: TGTGCCAGCAGCTTACCCATCGCCAGGGTAGCTTTCTTT
CDR3 protein: CASSLPIARVAFF

clone size: NA
D gene: NA
J gene: TRBJ1-1
V gene: TRBV28
CDR3 DNA: TGTGCCAGCAGTTCCCCCTTGATTGAAGCTTTCTTT
CDR3 protein: CASSSPLIEAFF

clone size: NA
D gene: NA
J gene: TRBJ1-2
V gene: TRBV9
CDR3 DNA: TGTGCCAGCAGCGGGATCGACATTGGCTATGGCTACACCTTC
CDR3 protein: CASSGIDIGYGYTF

clone size: NA
D gene: NA
J gene: TRBJ1-1
V gene: TRBV23-1
CDR3 DNA: TGCGCCAGCAGTCACCCCGGGAGGGGGAACACTGAAGCTTTCTTT
CDR3 protein: CASSHPGRGNTEAFF

clone size: NA
D gene: NA
J gene: TRBJ1-5
V gene: TRBV6-7
CDR3 DNA: TGTGCCAGCAGTACCGGCAATCAGCCCCAGCATTTT
CDR3 protein: CASSTGNQPQHF

clone size: NA
D gene: TRBD2
J gene: TRBJ2-1
V gene: TRBV13
CDR3 DNA: TGTGCCAGCAGCCTCCAACGGACTAGCGGGGGCTCCTACAATGAGCAGTTCTTC
CDR3 protein: CASSLQRTSGGSYNEQFF

clone size: NA
D gene: TRBD1
J gene: TRBJ1-2
V gene: TRBV5-1
CDR3 DNA: TGCGCCAGCAGCCTGAATCAGGGGGCGAGAGGCTACACCTTC
CDR3 protein: CASSLNQGARGYTF

clone size: NA
D gene: NA
J gene: TRBJ2-1
V gene: TRBV27
CDR3 DNA: TGTGCCAGCAGTCTACTGACTAGACGTGAGCAGTTCTTC
CDR3 protein: CASSLLTRREQFF

clone size: NA
D gene: NA
J gene: TRBJ1-4
V gene: TRBV6-5
CDR3 DNA: TGTGCCAGCACCGAAGGGCAGGAGGGCCAGAAACTGTTTTTT
CDR3 protein: CASTEGQEGQKLFF

clone size: NA
D gene: NA
J gene: TRBJ2-7
V gene: TRBV28
CDR3 DNA: TGTGCCAGCAGTTTAGCGGGACCGGGGGGCCGCGAGCAGTACTTC
CDR3 protein: CASSLAGPGGREQYF

clone size: NA
D gene: NA
J gene: TRBJ1-5
V gene: TRBV19
CDR3 DNA: TGTGCCAGTAGCTCATTGGAGGGTTATCAGCCCCAGCATTTT
CDR3 protein: CASSSLEGYQPQHF

clone size: NA
D gene: TRBD1
J gene: TRBJ2-1
V gene: TRBV4-3
CDR3 DNA: TGCGCCAGCAGCCAAGGGGACAGGGGCTACAATGAGCAGTTCTTC
CDR3 protein: CASSQGDRGYNEQFF

clone size: NA
D gene: NA
J gene: TRBJ1-6
V gene: TRBV5-4
CDR3 DNA: TGTGCCAGCAGCTTCCATTCTACATTGATTAATTCACCCCTCCACTTT
CDR3 protein: CASSFHSTLINSPLHF

clone size: NA
D gene: NA
J gene: TRBJ1-2
V gene: TRBV28
CDR3 DNA: TGTGCCAGCGGAAATGCCGGGACACCGTATGGCTACACCTTC
CDR3 protein: CASGNAGTPYGYTF

clone size: NA
D gene: TRBD2
J gene: TRBJ2-2
V gene: TRBV5-4
CDR3 DNA: TGTGCCAGCAGCTTAGGCGGGGGAGGGGTCCTGGACACCGGGGAGCTGTTTTTT
CDR3 protein: CASSLGGGGVLDTGELFF

clone size: NA
D gene: TRBD1
J gene: TRBJ1-2
V gene: TRBV27
CDR3 DNA: TGTGCCAGCAGTGTTACCGGGACAGGGGGGATGGGCTACACCTTC
CDR3 protein: CASSVTGTGGMGYTF

clone size: NA
D gene: NA
J gene: TRBJ1-5
V gene: TRBV5-8
CDR3 DNA: TGTGCCAGCAGCTTCAACAGGGTTAGCAATCAGCCCCAGCATTTT
CDR3 protein: CASSFNRVSNQPQHF

clone size: NA
D gene: TRBD1
J gene: TRBJ1-6
V gene: TRBV15
CDR3 DNA: TGTGCCACCAGCAGAGGGACAGGGGGCTTCCGCCCCCTCCACTTT
CDR3 protein: CATSRGTGGFRPLHF

clone size: NA
D gene: NA
J gene: TRBJ1-2
V gene: TRBV19
CDR3 DNA: TGTGCCAGTAGCCTGGGAGTGGGGGGCGCCTATGGCTACACCTTC
CDR3 protein: CASSLGVGGAYGYTF

clone size: NA
D gene: NA
J gene: TRBJ2-3
V gene: TRBV5-1
CDR3 DNA: TGCGCCAGCAGTACGGACAGTTCTAGCACAGATACGCAGTATTTT
CDR3 protein: CASSTDSSSTDTQYF

clone size: NA
D gene: TRBD1
J gene: TRBJ2-1
V gene: TRBV7-6
CDR3 DNA: TGTGCCAGCAGCCCCTCAGCCGGGACAGGGGTATACAATGAGCAGTTCTTC
CDR3 protein: CASSPSAGTGVYNEQFF

clone size: NA
D gene: TRBD1
J gene: TRBJ1-2
V gene: TRBV11-2
CDR3 DNA: TGTGCCAGCAGCTTGGGGGACAGGGTTTATGGCTACACCTTC
CDR3 protein: CASSLGDRVYGYTF

clone size: NA
D gene: NA
J gene: TRBJ1-2
V gene: TRBV6-5
CDR3 DNA: TGTGCCAGCAGCTCACTAAATTTGATGTGGTATGGCTACACCTTC
CDR3 protein: CASSSLNLMWYGYTF

clone size: NA
D gene: TRBD1
J gene: TRBJ1-1
V gene: TRBV11-2
CDR3 DNA: TGTGCCAGCAGCTTAGGGTGGGACAGGCACATGAACACTGAAGCTTTCTTT
CDR3 protein: CASSLGWDRHMNTEAFF

clone size: NA
D gene: NA
J gene: TRBJ2-6
V gene: TRBV7-7
CDR3 DNA: TGTGCTAGCAGCCCCGGGACGGGGAGCTCTGGGGCCAACGTCCTGACTTTC
CDR3 protein: CASSPGTGSSGANVLTF

clone size: NA
D gene: TRBD1
J gene: TRBJ1-4
V gene: TRBV28
CDR3 DNA: TGTGCCAGTCGACAGGGAGGAGAAAAACTGTTTTTT
CDR3 protein: CASRQGGEKLFF

clone size: NA
D gene: NA
J gene: TRBJ2-7
V gene: TRBV20-1
CDR3 DNA: TGCAGTGAAGGCGGCATCTACGAGCAGTACTTC
CDR3 protein: CSEGGIYEQYF

clone size: NA
D gene: NA
J gene: TRBJ1-2
V gene: TRBV10-2
CDR3 DNA: TGCGCCAGCAGTGAGATCGCTAACTATGGCTACACCTTC
CDR3 protein: CASSEIANYGYTF

clone size: few
D gene: TRBD1
J gene: TRBJ1-2
V gene: TRBV29-1
CDR3 DNA: TGCAGCGCAACCGGGACAGGGCTACGGGGCTACACCTTC
CDR3 protein: CSATGTGLRGYTF

clone size: medium-sized
D gene: NA
J gene: TRBJ2-3
V gene: TRBV9
CDR3 DNA: TGTGCCAGCAGCGCCCAACAAGGGTTAGATTCCACAGATACGCAGTATTTT
CDR3 protein: CASSAQQGLDSTDTQYF

clone size: NA
D gene: NA
J gene: TRBJ2-7
V gene: TRBV19
CDR3 DNA: TGTGCCAGTATCCGGCGTTTCTCCTACGAGCAGTACTTC
CDR3 protein: CASIRRFSYEQYF

clone size: NA
D gene: NA
J gene: TRBJ1-1
V gene: TRBV4-2
CDR3 DNA: TGTGCCAGCAGCCCGGGGGAACTTTTGAACACTGAAGCTTTCTTT
CDR3 protein: CASSPGELLNTEAFF

clone size: NA
D gene: NA
J gene: TRBJ1-2
V gene: TRBV18
CDR3 DNA: TGTGCCAGCTCACCACCGACGGACCATGGCTACACCTTC
CDR3 protein: CASSPPTDHGYTF

clone size: NA
D gene: NA
J gene: TRBJ1-1
V gene: TRBV7-9
CDR3 DNA: TGTGCCAGCAGCTTAGGAACAGGGGAAGCTTTCTTT
CDR3 protein: CASSLGTGEAFF

clone size: NA
D gene: NA
J gene: TRBJ2-6
V gene: TRBV2
CDR3 DNA: TGTGCCAGCCCAGACAGGCTCCAGGACTCTGGGGCCAACGTCCTGACTTTC
CDR3 protein: CASPDRLQDSGANVLTF

clone size: NA
D gene: NA
J gene: TRBJ1-1
V gene: TRBV19
CDR3 DNA: TGTGCCAGTAAAGAGGCCCTGGTGACTAACACTGAAGCTTTCTTT
CDR3 protein: CASKEALVTNTEAFF

clone size: NA
D gene: TRBD1
J gene: TRBJ1-5
V gene: TRBV28
CDR3 DNA: TGTGCCAGCAGCCGCCAGGGGGGTCCGCTCAATCAGCCCCAGCATTTT
CDR3 protein: CASSRQGGPLNQPQHF

clone size: NA
D gene: NA
J gene: TRBJ1-1
V gene: TRBV7-9
CDR3 DNA: TGTGCCAGCAGCCACGGTCAGAACACTGAAGCTTTCTTT
CDR3 protein: CASSHGQNTEAFF